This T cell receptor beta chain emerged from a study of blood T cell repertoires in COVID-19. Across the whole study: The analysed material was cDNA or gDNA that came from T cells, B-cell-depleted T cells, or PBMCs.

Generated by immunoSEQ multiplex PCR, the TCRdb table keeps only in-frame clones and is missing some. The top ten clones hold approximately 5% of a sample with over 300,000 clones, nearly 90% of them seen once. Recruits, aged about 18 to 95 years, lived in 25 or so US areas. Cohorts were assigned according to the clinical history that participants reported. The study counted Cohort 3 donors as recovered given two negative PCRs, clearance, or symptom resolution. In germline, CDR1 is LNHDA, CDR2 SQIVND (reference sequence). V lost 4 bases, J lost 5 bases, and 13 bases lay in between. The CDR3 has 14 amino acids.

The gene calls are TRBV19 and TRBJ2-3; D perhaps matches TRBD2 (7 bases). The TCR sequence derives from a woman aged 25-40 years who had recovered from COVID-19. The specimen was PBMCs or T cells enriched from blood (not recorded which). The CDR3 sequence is CASSSGGILDTQYF. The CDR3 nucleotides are TGTGCCAGTAGTAGCGGGGGCATTTTAGATACGCAGTATTTT.